The sequence of this T cell receptor beta chain was determined in a study of blood T cells in healthy people across ages (dated by TCRdb to the mid-2010s). General notes on the study: In model experiments, template switching captured roughly one uniquely barcoded TCR beta cDNA molecule for every two T cells. For two donors (one aged 18 to 29 and one aged 80 or older), the study analyzed two additional independent replicas of 1 million unique cDNA reads from the same blood draw. To avoid experimental bias, donors of different ages were randomly spread across the sequencing lanes. Donors were grouped into four age groups: young (average roughly 17 years), middle-aged (approximately 41), aged (approximately 67) and long-lived (around 80). Age-related changes in TCR beta repertoire diversity were measured in the study by deep sequencing normalized with unique cDNA molecular identifiers. The full study reports these points: The CMV infection status of donors was not known, potentially confounding age-related changes in expanded clonotypes. The long-lived group showed more naive CD4+ T cells, fewer expanded clones and increased TCR diversity than the aged group, suggesting age selection. Because profiling used bulk unsorted PBMCs, naive and antigen-experienced compartments could not be compared conclusively. A strong correlation was found between observed TCR beta diversity and the percentage of naive T cells measured by flow cytometry. Observed TCR beta diversity per million T cells fell roughly linearly with age, and a significant reduction was already apparent by age around 40. Total diversity estimates from one million sequenced T cells were considered lower bounds and underestimates.

This clonotype has a single count. It has no known antigen specificity. No base-level quality is on record; no much larger clone is a single base apart. The method was 5' RACE. Sequencing instrument: Illumina HiSeq 2500. A second PCR of roughly 7 to 11 cycles was performed with a sample-barcoded 5' primer and a J-beta primer mix. Each TCR beta cDNA molecule received a unique molecular identifier from a template-switch 5' adaptor carrying 12 random nucleotides. Each sample yielded at least 3 million CDR3-containing paired-end reads. All of the RNA was converted into first-strand cDNA using the Mint cDNA synthesis kit, with a TRBC-specific oligonucleotide serving as the primer. Following uracil-DNA glycosylase treatment, all cDNA underwent a first 18-cycle PCR with the universal primers M1SS and BC2_uni_R. In the authors' own workflow: Normalization of each sample was performed by random selection of 1 million high-quality reads, each carrying a distinct molecular identifier. Reads sharing molecular identifiers were discarded rather than binned into consensus sequences. MiTCR, set to a Q25 quality threshold and the strictest error-elimination algorithm, was used for CDR3 identification, clonotype clustering and error correction. Lower-bound total TCR beta diversity was estimated with a nonparametric unseen species model using Euler transformation. TCRdb applied fastp at Q25 and MiXCR to the public reads, then kept only in-frame beta chains. Entries are consolidated by CDR3 protein sequence, retaining the most common genes and DNA. TCRdb, not the authors, supplied the V and J calls. Present in this sample are nearly 1 million distinct CDR3 sequences, roughly 51% of which were seen just once. 20% to 25% of the sample is taken by the ten largest.

The germline V gene yields SGHAT for CDR1 and FQNNGV for CDR2. The CDR3 spans 15 residues, from the cysteine through the phenylalanine. Of all the DNA, just the CDR3 is kept, 45 bases in frame from base 1. Systemically healthy Caucasian individuals from Russia, some 40 in total and aged roughly 6 to 95 years, were included as donors. Ten milliliters of peripheral blood were drawn from each donor into EDTA-treated Vacutainer tubes. Ficoll-Paque density-gradient centrifugation was used to isolate PBMCs, with at least 7 million obtained per sample. Trizol reagent was used to extract total RNA from the PBMCs, yielding at least 5.5 micrograms per sample. Naive CD45RAhigh/CD27high T cell percentages were measured by flow cytometry on a PBMC aliquot from every donor.

The chain links TRBV11-2 with TRBJ2-5; 8 central nucleotides agree with TRBD1. The J call may be in error: the DNA end matches TRBJ2-7 better. The receptor comes from a woman in her fifties or sixties in good health. The sample comprised blood. The CDR3 amino acid sequence is: CASSSTGAPPYEQYF. The nucleotides are TGTGCCAGCAGCTCGACAGGGGCCCCCCCCTACGAGCAGTACTTC.